The 4 T cell receptor beta chains in this list originate from one sample, sequenced in a study of cytomegalovirus exposure and HLA in healthy donors (dated by TCRdb to 2017 to 2019). The library was obtained by the immunoSEQ multiplex PCR assay. A mixture of 60 forward primers for TCR Vbeta segments and 13 reverse primers for TCR Jbeta segments was used in the multiplex PCR. Held by TCRdb, this immuneACCESS table contains in-frame sequences only and omits some clones. Under half of the omission traces to an unresolved V gene where checked; the cause of the rest is unknown. Across this sample there are roughly 80,000 clones, with 65% to 80% seen only once. The biggest ten clones account for roughly 12% of the sample. Sequencing was carried out using PBMCs. All receptors derive from a male donor in good health and CMV-seropositive.

CDR3 residues: CASSVQGLTEAFF. DNA of the CDR3: TGTGCCAGCAGTGTACAGGGCCTCACTGAAGCTTTCTTT. The chain employs TRBV2 and TRBJ1-1, with D perhaps matching TRBD1 (6 bases). The CDR3 has 13 amino acids. Germline assignment: CDR1 SNHLY and CDR2 FYNNEI. Trimming left V 4 bases short and J 4 bases short, with 10 bases between.

This rearrangement joins TRBV4-3 to TRBJ2-6; D might be TRBD1 (6 bases). This CDR3 comprises 16 residues. Per the germline V gene, CDR1 is LGHNA and CDR2 is YSLEER. Trimming removed 0 bases from V and 0 bases from J, with 6 bases in between. The CDR3 nucleotides are TGCGCCAGCAGCCAAGAACAGGGCTCTGGGGCCAACGTCCTGACTTTC. This codes for CASSQEQGSGANVLTF.

This chain connects TRBV7-6 to TRBJ2-1; 13 bases map to TRBD2. The CDR3 is 16 residues long. Germline lookup yields CDR1 SGHVS and CDR2 FNYEAQ. Trimming took 5 bases from V and 5 from J; bases not matched to a gene: 6. This CDR3 reads CASSDGTSGTHNEQFF. Written as DNA, the CDR3 is TGTGCCAGCAGCGACGGGACTAGCGGGACTCACAATGAGCAGTTCTTC.

The chain has TRBV6-5 and TRBJ2-7; D remains unclear. V dropped 5 bases and J dropped 3 bases, with 8 bases sitting between them. The CDR3 contains 12 residues. CDR1 and CDR2 from the germline V gene are MNHEY and SVGAGI. CDR3 sequence reads: CASSESLYEQYF. CDR3 sequence (DNA): TGTGCCAGCAGTGAAAGCCTCTACGAGCAGTACTTC.